Sequencing of this TCR beta chain was carried out in a study of blood T cell repertoires in COVID-19. Study at large: Italy, Spain and the United States were the sources of the convalescent and acute COVID-19 samples.

A few counts support this clone. CDR1 is SGHAT and CDR2 is FQNNGV in the germline V gene. The CDR3 contains 15 residues. The V gene lost 5 bases and the J gene lost 7 bases, with 20 bases spanning the gap. The repertoire was sequenced with immunoSEQ multiplex PCR; TCRdb's copy has only in-frame clones and lacks some. The data hold about 74,000 clones, with around 87% observed a single time. The V gene is TRBV11-2, the J gene TRBJ1-2; D might be TRBD1 (6 bases). Sequenced material: peripheral blood. The receptor's source is a woman older than 75 with active or convalescent COVID-19. CDR3 amino acids: CASSATQGFGTGYTF. The CDR3 bases are TGTGCCAGCAGCGCAACACAGGGTTTTGGTACTGGCTACACCTTC.